The clone carrying this T cell receptor (beta chain) appeared once. The data stem from a study of blood T cell repertoires in COVID-19. About the study: Acute and convalescent COVID-19 samples came from the United States, Italy and Spain.

This CDR3 comprises 14 residues. The V gene's germline CDR1 is MNHNS and CDR2 SASEGT. V lost 3 bases to trimming and J lost 0 bases, with 6 bases between them. Study processing details: By means of reference gene primer amplification, nucleated cell counts were estimated. The method was immunoSEQ multiplex PCR; TCRdb's version includes in-frame clones alone and lacks a portion of them. V, J and clone size derive from that table, while D and trimming were established from the DNA sequence. The sample consists of over 150,000 clones, about 86% of them appearing once. This clonotype was sampled from a man between 50 and 59 years old with active or convalescent COVID-19. This chain joins TRBV6-1 and TRBJ1-5; D uncertain. Sequencing was performed on peripheral blood. The CDR3 DNA reads TGTGCCAGCAGTGAGGCCTCTAGCAATCAGCCCCAGCATTTT. The encoded protein is CASSEASSNQPQHF.